This T cell receptor beta chain was recovered during a study of T cells in Graves' hyperthyroidism and ophthalmopathy. Orbital computed tomography, thyroid ultrasound, serum thyroxine and TRAb, and clinical symptoms together informed the diagnoses. The CDR3 is 14 residues long. Germline V lookup: CDR1 MDHEN, CDR2 SYDVKM. The V and J ends lost 6 bases and 4 bases respectively, with 12 bases between them. This clonotype has ten or more counts. TCR beta CDR3 regions were amplified from RNA transcripts. The HTBI primer set was used in a first-round RT-PCR of the TCR CDR3. MiXCR was run by TCRdb on the multiplex PCR reads, yielding one entry per CDR3 protein. This table has some 500,000 distinct CDR3 sequences, more than 15% appearing once.

The origin of this receptor is a woman aged 25 to 45 with Graves' ophthalmopathy. The chain links TRBV28 to TRBJ2-2, with a tentative D call TRBD2 (5 bases). Input material: blood. The CDR3 protein is CASSTGIPTGELFF. The CDR3 DNA sequence: TGTGCCAGCAGCACGGGGATACCCACCGGGGAGCTGTTTTTT. The full variable domain, in which reference TRBV28 and TRBJ2-2 provide the parts outside the CDR3, is DVKVTQSSRYLVKRTGEKVFLECVQDMDHENMFWYRQDPGLGLRLIYFSYDVKMKEKGDIPEGYSVSREKKERFSLILESASTNQTSMYLCASSTGIPTGELFFGEGSRLTVL.